Presented here are 28 T cell receptor beta chains from one specimen sequenced in a study of cytomegalovirus exposure and HLA in healthy donors. Primers for the PCR totalled 60 Vbeta and 13 Jbeta. Produced via immunoSEQ multiplex PCR; TCRdb's table is partial and in-frame only. The top ten clones hold 30% of a sample with about 120,000 clones, around 76% of them seen once. Sequencing was carried out using PBMCs. These receptors were taken from a man aged 55 to 70 in good health and CMV-seropositive.

This clone was seen a handful of times. The V gene is TRBV15, the J gene TRBJ2-3, with a tentative D call TRBD1 (6 bases). CDR1 is LNHNV and CDR2 is YYDKDF in the germline V gene (reference sequence). Trimming removed 0 bases from V and 4 bases from J, with 11 bases in between. The CDR3 length is 15 residues. The CDR3 DNA follows: TGTGCCACCAGCAGAGATGGGGGCTCCGCAGATACGCAGTATTTT. Its protein product is CATSRDGGSADTQYF.

The chain links TRBV2 to TRBJ1-2, with D unresolved. Between the trimmed V and J ends, which lost 7 bases and 0 bases, there was a span of 12 bases. Germline-derived CDR1 and CDR2 are SNHLY and FYNNEI. The CDR3 runs 14 residues. The CDR3 reads CASMVEEANYGYTF. CDR3 nucleotide sequence: TGTGCCAGCATGGTAGAGGAAGCTAACTATGGCTACACCTTC.

The gene calls are TRBV6-5 and TRBJ2-3; 11 nucleotides line up with TRBD2. V was pared by 7 bases and J by 1 base, with 4 bases of the junction left unmatched. The germline V gene has CDR1 MNHEY and CDR2 SVGAGI. CDR3 length equals 15 residues. CDR3: CASTELAGGTDTQYF. Here the CDR3 DNA reads TGTGCCAGCACCGAACTAGCGGGGGGCACAGATACGCAGTATTTT.

V and J are TRBV5-6 and TRBJ1-1; D might be TRBD1 (5 bases). The CDR3 sequence is 15 residues long. From germline, CDR1 is SGHDT and CDR2 YYEEEE. V was cut by 3 bases and J by 2 bases, with 14 bases left in between. The CDR3, as DNA: TGTGCCAGCAGCTCGCAGGTCGGGGGTAACACTGAAGCTTTCTTT. Residues: CASSSQVGGNTEAFF. The variable domain in full, completed from reference TRBV5-6 and TRBJ1-1, reads DAGVTQSPTHLIKTRGQQVTLRCSPKSGHDTVSWYQQALGQGPQFIFQYYEEEERQRGNFPDRFSGHQFPNYSSELNVNALLLGDSALYLCASSSQVGGNTEAFFGQGTRLTVV.

The chain is built from TRBV28 and TRBJ2-1; 15 bases agree with TRBD2. With V trimmed by 6 bases and J by 8 bases, 2 bases remained unmatched. This CDR3 has 14 amino acids. Looked up from germline, CDR1 is MDHEN and CDR2 is SYDVKM. CDR3 sequence reads: CASRGLAGGYEQFF. In DNA, the CDR3 is TGTGCCAGCAGGGGACTAGCGGGAGGATATGAGCAGTTCTTC.

This sequence joins TRBV4-1 and TRBJ2-5; a weak D match, TRBD2 (5 bases). V shed 0 bases and J shed 5 bases, with 25 bases lying between them. CDR3 size: 19 residues. Per the germline V gene, CDR1 is MGHRA and CDR2 is YSYEKL. CDR3 region: CASSQDNRRASGLGETQYF. The CDR3 DNA follows: TGCGCCAGCAGCCAAGACAATCGGCGGGCCTCGGGGTTGGGTGAGACCCAGTACTTC.

The chain couples TRBV6-4 to TRBJ1-2; TRBD1 aligns across 7 bases. The CDR3 contains 14 residues. V lost 10 bases and J lost 7; bases outside the gene matches: 15. The germline V gene has CDR1 MRHNA and CDR2 SNTAGT. This CDR3 reads CATQNTNRGGGYTF. CDR3 sequence (DNA): TGTGCCACCCAGAATACAAACAGGGGTGGTGGCTACACCTTC.

J is TRBJ2-5 and V is TRBV10-3, with D possibly TRBD2 on 5 matching bases. The better agreement between TRBJ2-7 and the DNA end casts doubt on the J call. Germline V gene data show CDR1 as ENHRY and CDR2 as SYGVKD. The CDR3 length is 13 residues. CDR3 amino acids: CATTYGVPNEQYF. As DNA, the CDR3 is TGTGCCACTACCTACGGGGTCCCCAACGAGCAGTACTTC.

This chain connects TRBV29-1 to TRBJ2-3, with D unresolved. V was trimmed by 4 bases and J by 0 bases, leaving 11 bases between them. The germline gives CDR1 SQVTM, CDR2 ANQGSEA. The CDR3 consists of 14 residues. The CDR3 DNA is TGCAGCGTTGGAGAGACAACTAGCACAGATACGCAGTATTTT. Its protein product is CSVGETTSTDTQYF.

The chain has TRBV5-1 and TRBJ2-2; TRBD1 agrees at 8 bases. The CDR3 runs 17 residues. CDR1 and CDR2 (germline): SGHRS, YFSETQ. Trimming took 4 bases from V and 4 from J; bases not matched to a gene: 12. This CDR3 reads CASSPGTGTRGTGELFF. The CDR3 DNA reads as TGCGCCAGCAGCCCCGGGACAGGCACCCGCGGCACCGGGGAGCTGTTTTTT.

A note on this clone: The sample has other DNA sequences that encode this CDR3 too. This chain links TRBV29-1 with TRBJ1-1; D gene uncertain. Trimming took 2 bases from V and 5 from J, leaving 6 bases between them. CDR1 is SQVTM and CDR2 is ANQGSEA in the germline V gene. This CDR3 region has 11 residues. The CDR3, as DNA: TGCAGCGTTGAAAGAGAAACTGAAGCTTTCTTT. Encoded protein: CSVERETEAFF. The full variable domain, with the rest looked up from reference TRBV29-1 and TRBJ1-1, is SAVISQKPSRDICQRGTSLTIQCQVDSQVTMMFWYRQQPGQSLTLIATANQGSEATYESGFVIDKFPISRPNLTFSTLTVSNMSPEDSSIYLCSVERETEAFFGQGTRLTVV.

The chain recombines TRBV7-3 with TRBJ1-2, with 9 bases fitting TRBD1. From germline, CDR1 is SGHTA and CDR2 FQGTGA. V lost 5 bases to trimming and J lost 9 bases; unmatched junction nucleotides: 13. This CDR3 region has 15 residues. The CDR3 DNA sequence: TGTGCCAGCAGCCCGTATCCGGGACAGGGAGCTCGCTACACCTTC. Residues: CASSPYPGQGARYTF.

The chain uses TRBV29-1 and TRBJ1-1, with D perhaps matching TRBD1 (6 bases). The V gene lost 7 bases and the J gene lost 1 base, with 16 bases spanning the gap. Looked up from germline, CDR1 is SQVTM and CDR2 is ANQGSEA. The CDR3 consists of 14 residues. CDR3 sequence reads: CSALGGATNTEAFF. CDR3 in DNA: TGCAGCGCTCTCGGGGGGGCGACGAACACTGAAGCTTTCTTT. Filled out from reference TRBV29-1 and TRBJ1-1, the complete variable domain reads SAVISQKPSRDICQRGTSLTIQCQVDSQVTMMFWYRQQPGQSLTLIATANQGSEATYESGFVIDKFPISRPNLTFSTLTVSNMSPEDSSIYLCSALGGATNTEAFFGQGTRLTVV.

V usage is TRBV28 and J usage is TRBJ2-1, with 8 bases identical to TRBD2. Germline values: CDR1 MDHEN, CDR2 SYDVKM. The CDR3 runs 16 residues. V shed 6 bases and J 5 bases; nucleotides not matched to a gene: 12. CDR3 amino acids: CASSRTGTSPNNEQFF. The DNA for the CDR3 is TGTGCCAGCAGCAGAACCGGGACTAGTCCGAACAATGAGCAGTTCTTC.

The CDR3 reads CASSERDRVANTEAFF. CDR3 DNA sequence: TGTGCCAGCAGTGAAAGGGACAGGGTCGCGAACACTGAAGCTTTCTTT. J is TRBJ1-1 and V is TRBV2, with TRBD1 matching 9 bases. Germline values: CDR1 SNHLY, CDR2 FYNNEI. The junction had 5 bases not matched to a gene; V was cut back by 2 bases and J by 1 base. The CDR3 runs 16 residues.

The genes are TRBV7-2 and TRBJ2-3; tentative D call: TRBD1 (5 bases). CDR1 is SGHTA and CDR2 is FQGNSA in the germline V gene. V was cut by 2 bases and J by 0 bases, with 9 bases left in between. This CDR3 spans 15 amino acids. The CDR3 reads CASSLMTASTDTQYF. The CDR3 nucleotides are TGTGCCAGCAGCTTAATGACAGCTAGCACAGATACGCAGTATTTT.

This chain uses TRBV18 with TRBJ2-2; 7 nucleotides line up with TRBD1. From germline, CDR1 is KGHSH and CDR2 LQKENI. The J segment lost 0 bases and the V segment lost 3 bases, leaving 1 base of the junction unmatched. The CDR3 runs 15 residues. The CDR3 sequence is CASSPGTANTGELFF. As DNA, the CDR3 is TGTGCCAGCTCACCCGGGACAGCGAACACCGGGGAGCTGTTTTTT.

Details on this clone: A junction end diverges from the germline sequence, so it may reflect a read error. The J gene is TRBJ2-6, the V gene TRBV15, with D unclear. The CDR3 extends over 14 amino acids. Germline V lookup: CDR1 LNHNV, CDR2 YYDKDF (reference sequence). The CDR3 sequence: CATSMYSWANVLTF. The DNA for the CDR3 is TGTGCCACCAGCATGTACTCTTGGGCCAACGTCCTGACTTTC.

The gene calls are TRBV4-1 and TRBJ2-1; TRBD2 might be the D (6 bases). Germline V gene lookup returns CDR1 MGHRA and CDR2 YSYEKL. The CDR3 has 12 amino acids. The germline V and J ends were trimmed by 4 bases and 13 bases, with 14 bases remaining between them. CDR3 nucleotide sequence: TGCGCCAGCAGCCCAATAACGGGAGAACAGTTCTTC. It specifies CASSPITGEQFF.

This chain connects TRBV9 to TRBJ2-3; the match to TRBD1 covers 9 bases. The CDR3 is 17 amino acids. Germline CDR1 is SGDLS and CDR2 is YYNGEE. J gave up 6 bases and V 4 bases, and 15 bases lay outside the gene matches. The CDR3 is CASSTNRDRVVHDTQYF. The CDR3 DNA follows: TGTGCCAGCAGCACAAACCGGGACAGGGTAGTTCATGATACGCAGTATTTT.

A single count supports this clone. V is TRBV19 and J is TRBJ1-2, with D perhaps TRBD1 (6 bases). Germline CDR1 and CDR2: LNHDA and SQIVND (reference sequence). The CDR3 covers 12 residues. V was clipped by 5 bases and J by 7 bases, with 11 bases between them. In nucleotides, the CDR3 is TGTGCCAGTAGTCCCAGGGGACCTGGCTACACCTTC. It codes for CASSPRGPGYTF.

This chain uses TRBV6-4 with TRBJ1-1; tentatively, D is TRBD1 (5 bases). This CDR3 spans 17 amino acids. CDR1 is MRHNA, CDR2 SNTAGT, per germline. V lost 7 bases to trimming and J lost 7 bases, with 28 bases between them. CDR3 sequence: CASTPGEGRRIKGEAFF. DNA of the CDR3: TGTGCCAGCACCCCGGGGGAGGGACGAAGAATTAAGGGTGAAGCTTTCTTT.

CDR3 amino acids: CASNPGTSGETQYF. CDR3 sequence (DNA): TGTGCCAGCAACCCCGGGACTAGCGGGGAGACCCAGTACTTC. The chain recombines TRBV7-9 with TRBJ2-5; 12 bases line up with TRBD2. With V trimmed by 7 bases and J by 5 bases, 5 bases remained unmatched. CDR1 and CDR2 (germline): SEHNR, FQNEAQ (reference sequence). The CDR3 has 14 residues.

This clone was seen just once. The V and J genes are TRBV6-1 and TRBJ1-2; 8 nucleotides agree with TRBD1. V lost 7 bases, J lost 8 bases, and 9 bases stayed unmatched. The CDR3 consists of 13 residues. The germline V gene encodes CDR1 MNHNS and CDR2 SASEGT. The CDR3 reads CASTITGTGGYTF. CDR3 in DNA: TGTGCCAGCACCATAACCGGGACAGGCGGCTACACCTTC.

The chain uses TRBV2 and TRBJ1-1, with D tentatively TRBD1 (5 bases). Germline values: CDR1 SNHLY, CDR2 FYNNEI. There are 14 residues in the CDR3. V was shortened by 4 bases and J by 6 bases, with 15 bases between the two germline ends. The CDR3 sequence: CASSVGRGFAEAFF. CDR3 nucleotides: TGTGCCAGCAGTGTCGGAAGGGGATTCGCTGAAGCTTTCTTT.

The rearrangement joins TRBV18 to TRBJ2-7; no clear D gene. In germline, CDR1 is KGHSH, CDR2 LQKENI. CDR3 size: 13 residues. With 2 bases removed from V and 2 bases from J, the gap between germline ends came to 7 bases. CDR3 in amino acids: CASSPSGAYEQYF. The CDR3 DNA follows: TGTGCCAGCTCACCATCAGGCGCCTACGAGCAGTACTTC.

The V and J genes are TRBV11-2 and TRBJ2-7; TRBD2 might be the D (6 bases). The germline gives CDR1 SGHAT, CDR2 FQNNGV. This CDR3 region has 13 residues. V was clipped by 0 bases and J by 7 bases, with 10 bases between them. CDR3 coding DNA: TGTGCCAGCAGCTTAGATCGAAGCGGGGAGCAGTACTTC. This translates into CASSLDRSGEQYF.

The chain links TRBV7-3 to TRBJ1-2, with D possibly matching TRBD1 (6 bases). This CDR3 contains 12 residues. The germline CDR1 and CDR2 sequences are SGHTA and FQGTGA. V shed 4 bases and J shed 8 bases, with 11 bases lying between them. The CDR3 coding sequence is TGTGCCAGCAGCTCCCAGGGGTACGGCTACACCTTC. It codes for CASSSQGYGYTF.